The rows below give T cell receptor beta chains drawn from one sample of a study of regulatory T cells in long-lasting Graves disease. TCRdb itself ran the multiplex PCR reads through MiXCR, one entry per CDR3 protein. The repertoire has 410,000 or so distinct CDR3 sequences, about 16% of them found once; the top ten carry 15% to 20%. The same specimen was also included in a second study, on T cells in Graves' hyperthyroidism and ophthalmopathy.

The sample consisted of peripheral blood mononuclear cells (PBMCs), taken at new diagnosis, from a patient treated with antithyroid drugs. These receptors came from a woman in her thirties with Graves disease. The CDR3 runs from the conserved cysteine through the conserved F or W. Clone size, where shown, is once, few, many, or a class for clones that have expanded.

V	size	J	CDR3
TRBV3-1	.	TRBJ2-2	CASSQRDFPRGELFF
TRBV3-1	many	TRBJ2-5	CASSPAIRVSETQYF
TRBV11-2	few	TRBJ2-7	CASSQSQGGAYDEQYF
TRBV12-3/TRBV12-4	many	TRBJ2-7	CASRVGAGYEQYF
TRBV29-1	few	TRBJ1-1	CSVDFRMNTEAFF
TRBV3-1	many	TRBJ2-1	CASSQDTSGRVYEQFF
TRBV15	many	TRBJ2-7	CATSRSSGKYEQYF
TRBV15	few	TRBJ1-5	CATSRDLAGNQPQHF
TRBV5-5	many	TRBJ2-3	CASSSGGFSTDTQYF
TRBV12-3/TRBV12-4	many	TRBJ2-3	CASSLDTDTDTQYF
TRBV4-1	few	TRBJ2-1	CASRHLRDFNEQFF
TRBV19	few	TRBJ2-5	CASRSEETQYF
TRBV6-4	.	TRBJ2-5	CASSEARGDFLGETQYF
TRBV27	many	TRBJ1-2	CASSAQGKSNYGYTF
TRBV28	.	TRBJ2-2	CASSSGPPSVELFF
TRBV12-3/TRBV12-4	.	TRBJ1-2	CASSLEDSYGYTF
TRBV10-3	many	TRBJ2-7	CAISESVSGGAYEQYF
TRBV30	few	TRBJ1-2	CAWSAGQGGGYTF
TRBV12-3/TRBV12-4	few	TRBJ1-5	CASSPSGLRTQPQHF
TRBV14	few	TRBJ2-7	CASSQGTTTYEQYF
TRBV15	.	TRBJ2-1	CATSRGRGAGEQFF
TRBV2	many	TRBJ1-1	CASSATWDSRNTEAFF
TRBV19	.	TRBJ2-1	CASSIPANEQFF
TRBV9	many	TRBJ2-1	CASSVVPTAREGHNEQFF
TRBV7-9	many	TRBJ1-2	CASSSSEPGYGYTF
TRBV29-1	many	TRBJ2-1	CSVEERLGGNEQFF
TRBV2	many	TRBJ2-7	CASSEIGASHSYEQYF
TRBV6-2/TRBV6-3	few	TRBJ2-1	CASRNGGRGDEQFF
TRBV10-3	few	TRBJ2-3	CATRPRTSGSTDTQYF
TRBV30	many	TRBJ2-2	CAGGGSNTGELFF
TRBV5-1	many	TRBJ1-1	CASSLSPTDLLGAFF
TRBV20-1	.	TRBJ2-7	CSASLVDEQYF
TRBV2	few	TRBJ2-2	CASWTGDTGELFF
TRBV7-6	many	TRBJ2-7	CASSLARTGGNEQYF
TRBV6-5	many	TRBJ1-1	CASSYSTKFGARPTEAFF
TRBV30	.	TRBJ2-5	CAWSPSFPLKETQYF
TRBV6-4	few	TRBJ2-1	CASQGTGDHNEQFF
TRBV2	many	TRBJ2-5	CASSQDRGGETQYF
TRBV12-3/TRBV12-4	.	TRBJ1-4	CASSLAPRLANEKLFF
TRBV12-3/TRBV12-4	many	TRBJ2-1	CASSWREGHNEQFF
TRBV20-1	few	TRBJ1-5	CSAWSRGVGNVGPQHF
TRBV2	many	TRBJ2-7	CASKVGGGIYEQYF
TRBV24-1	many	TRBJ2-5	CATSDPGRDGEETQYF